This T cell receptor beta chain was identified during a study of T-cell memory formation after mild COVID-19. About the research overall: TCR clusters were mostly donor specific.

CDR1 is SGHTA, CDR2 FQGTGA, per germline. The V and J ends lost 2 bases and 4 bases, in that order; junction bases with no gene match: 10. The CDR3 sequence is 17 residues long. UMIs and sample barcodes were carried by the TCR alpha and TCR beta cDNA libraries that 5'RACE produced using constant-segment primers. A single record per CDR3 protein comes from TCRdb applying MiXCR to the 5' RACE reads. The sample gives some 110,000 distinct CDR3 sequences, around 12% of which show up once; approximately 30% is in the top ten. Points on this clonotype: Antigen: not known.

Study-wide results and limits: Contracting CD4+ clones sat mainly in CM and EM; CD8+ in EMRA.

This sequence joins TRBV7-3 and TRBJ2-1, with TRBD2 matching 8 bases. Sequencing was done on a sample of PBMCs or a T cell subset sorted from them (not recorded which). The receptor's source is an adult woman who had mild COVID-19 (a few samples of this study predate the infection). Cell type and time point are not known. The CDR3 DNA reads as TGTGCCAGCAGCTTAGGGGAGACTAGCGATGCGTACAATGAGCAGTTCTTC. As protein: CASSLGETSDAYNEQFF.